The rows below give T cell receptor beta chains drawn from one sample of a study of cytomegalovirus exposure and HLA in healthy donors. The table came from immunoSEQ multiplex PCR; TCRdb's copy has only in-frame clones and leaves some out. The clone table shows roughly 110,000 clones, with the ten largest holding 3.7%. Material: PBMCs. The receptors shown here come from a man aged 30-40 years in good health and CMV-seronegative. The CDR3 runs from the conserved cysteine through the conserved F or W. D genes are given only for firm matches.

j_gene,v_gene,d_gene,CDR3nt,CDR3aa
TRBJ1-2,TRBV7-6,NA,TGTGCCAGCAGCTTAGGGACGGCGGGGGTTGGCTACACCTTC,CASSLGTAGVGYTF
TRBJ1-3,TRBV6-5,NA,TGTGCCAGCAGTCCGGATGAAGGGAGGAACACCATATATTTT,CASSPDEGRNTIYF
TRBJ1-2,TRBV5-1,TRBD1,TGCGCCAGCAGCTTGTTCACAGGAGGACAGGCTGGCTACACCTTC,CASSLFTGGQAGYTF
TRBJ1-2,TRBV5-6,NA,TGTGCCAGCAGCGGACAGCACTATGGCTACACCTTC,CASSGQHYGYTF
TRBJ2-5,TRBV7-9,TRBD1,TGTGCCAGCAGCCGACGACAGGGTCCAGAGACCCAGTACTTC,CASSRRQGPETQYF
TRBJ2-1,TRBV5-1,TRBD2,TGCGCCAGCAGCTCAGGACTAGCGGCCTACAATGAGCAGTTCTTC,CASSSGLAAYNEQFF
TRBJ2-3,TRBV4-2,NA,TGTGCCAGCAGCCAAGATCAGGCTACAGATACGCAGTATTTT,CASSQDQATDTQYF
TRBJ2-2,TRBV10-2,NA,TGCGCCAGCAGAAAAGGAGGCACCGGGGAGCTGTTTTTT,CASRKGGTGELFF
TRBJ1-5,TRBV4-2,NA,TGTGCCAGCAGCCAAAGTACAGGGTCTTCGGAGCCCCAGCATTTT,CASSQSTGSSEPQHF
TRBJ1-6,TRBV5-1,NA,TGCGCCAGCAGCTTGGTCGCAGGGAATCTTTCACCCCTCCACTTT,CASSLVAGNLSPLHF
TRBJ2-1,TRBV7-7,TRBD2,TGTGCCAGCAGCTTAGGCCCTAGCGGGGGGTACAATGAGCAGTTCTTC,CASSLGPSGGYNEQFF
TRBJ1-2,TRBV6-5,TRBD1,TGTGCCAGCAGTTACGGACAGGGAACACGGTATGGCTACACCTTC,CASSYGQGTRYGYTF
TRBJ1-1,TRBV27,TRBD1,TGTGCCAGCAGCCACAGGGGGGATGGAACTGAAGCTTTCTTT,CASSHRGDGTEAFF
TRBJ1-1,TRBV27,NA,TGTGCTACCAACGGTCAGGGCTTTGGTGAAGCTTTCTTT,CATNGQGFGEAFF
TRBJ2-2,TRBV5-1,TRBD2,TGCGCCAGCTCTAGCGGGGGGCCGAACACCGGGGAGCTGTTTTTT,CASSSGGPNTGELFF
TRBJ1-2,TRBV6-5,NA,TGTGCCAGCAGACAACGTAGCGCTAACTATGGCTACACCTTC,CASRQRSANYGYTF
TRBJ2-1,TRBV4-3,TRBD2,TGCGCCAGCAGCCAAGATCTCCGGACTAGCGGAAGGGATGAGCAGTTCTTC,CASSQDLRTSGRDEQFF
TRBJ1-1,TRBV5-6,TRBD1,TGTGCCAGCAGCAGACTCCGGGACAGGGAAGCTTTCTTT,CASSRLRDREAFF
TRBJ2-3,TRBV5-1,NA,TGCGCCAGCAGCTTGGGTAGTCGCACAGATACGCAGTATTTT,CASSLGSRTDTQYF
TRBJ1-2,TRBV7-9,TRBD1,TGTGCCAGCAGCTTATGGGACAGCTATGGCTACACCTTC,CASSLWDSYGYTF
TRBJ2-1,TRBV7-2,TRBD2,TGTGCCAGCAGCCCTCGTTCGGGGCTAGCGGGGGGGATTGAGCAGTTCTTC,CASSPRSGLAGGIEQFF
TRBJ1-2,TRBV6-6,TRBD1,TGTGCCAGCACTCCAGGGGGCATAGGCTATGGCTACACCTTC,CASTPGGIGYGYTF
TRBJ2-2,TRBV2,TRBD2,TGTGCCAGTCGACTAGCGGGGGGGTTTGGGAGCGGGGAGCTGTTTTTT,CASRLAGGFGSGELFF
TRBJ2-3,TRBV6-5,NA,TGTGCCAGCAGTGCCACAGGTACCACAGATACGCAGTATTTT,CASSATGTTDTQYF
TRBJ1-4,TRBV15,NA,TGTGCCACCAGCCTGCCTTTTCCGGGTAATGAAAAACTGTTTTTT,CATSLPFPGNEKLFF
TRBJ2-4,TRBV7-2,NA,TGTGCCAGCAGCTTAGCTCACACGCAGGACATTCAGTACTTC,CASSLAHTQDIQYF
TRBJ2-2,TRBV11-3,NA,TGTGCCAGCAGCTTATTTTCCGGGAACACCGGGGAGCTGTTTTTT,CASSLFSGNTGELFF
TRBJ2-2,TRBV5-1,TRBD2,TGCGCCAGCAAGGGTAGCGGGGGGGCCAACACCGGGGAGCTGTTTTTT,CASKGSGGANTGELFF
TRBJ2-7,TRBV6-1,TRBD1,TGTGCCAGCAGGGGACAGGGTGGGGGGTACGAGCAGTACTTC,CASRGQGGGYEQYF
TRBJ2-2,TRBV5-1,NA,TGCGCCAGCAGCTTTAGCGCCGGGGAGCTGTTTTTT,CASSFSAGELFF
TRBJ1-2,TRBV5-1,NA,TGCGCCAGCAGCTTGGGCAATCTCGGGTATGGCTACACCTTC,CASSLGNLGYGYTF
TRBJ2-1,TRBV27,NA,TGTGCCAGCAGTTTATACCCTAGCGCTTCCTACAATGAGCAGTTCTTC,CASSLYPSASYNEQFF
TRBJ2-7,TRBV6-9,NA,TGTGCCAGCAGTTATGTAGCCTCCTACGAGCAGTACTTC,CASSYVASYEQYF
TRBJ2-5,TRBV5-4,TRBD2,TGTGCCAGCAGCTCCGGGACTAGCGGGGGAATACAAGAGACCCAGTACTTC,CASSSGTSGGIQETQYF
TRBJ2-1,TRBV7-2,TRBD2,TGTGCCAGCAGTCGGGGGGGGGCCCGTTTTGAGCAGTTCTTC,CASSRGGARFEQFF
TRBJ2-1,TRBV19,TRBD2,TGTCACAGAACGGTAAGGCTAGCGGGGGGGAGCTCCTACAATGAGCAGTTCTTC,CHRTVRLAGGSSYNEQFF
TRBJ1-5,TRBV9,NA,TGTGCCAGCAGCGTCCAAGGGACTCGAGGACCCCAGCATTTT,CASSVQGTRGPQHF
TRBJ1-2,TRBV19,TRBD1,TGTGCCAGTAGTATAGATCAAGGGACAGTTACGAAGTATGGCTACACCTTC,CASSIDQGTVTKYGYTF
TRBJ2-7,TRBV27,NA,TGTGCCAGCAGTTTAGGGCAGTCCTACGAGCAGTACTTC,CASSLGQSYEQYF
TRBJ1-2,TRBV5-4,NA,TGTGCCAGCAGCTTCGGGGTTGGTGATTCCTATGGCTACACCTTC,CASSFGVGDSYGYTF
TRBJ2-3,TRBV7-6,NA,TGTGCCAGCAGCCCTAGATCGGATACGCAGTATTTT,CASSPRSDTQYF
TRBJ2-7,TRBV28,NA,TGTGCCAGCAGTCCCGGCGGATACGAGCAGTACTTC,CASSPGGYEQYF
TRBJ2-1,TRBV6-4,TRBD2,TGTGCCAGCAGTGACTCTTGGACTAGCGGCTCCTACAATGAGCAGTTCTTC,CASSDSWTSGSYNEQFF
TRBJ2-1,TRBV7-2,TRBD1,TGTGCCAGCAGCGAGACAGGGTTGAGCAATGAGCAGTTCTTC,CASSETGLSNEQFF
TRBJ1-1,TRBV4-1,TRBD1,TGCGCCAGCAGCCCACAGGGGACTAACACTGAAGCTTTCTTT,CASSPQGTNTEAFF
TRBJ2-7,TRBV6-6,NA,TGTGCCAGCACCTCCGCAGGGGCCACCTACGAGCAGTACTTC,CASTSAGATYEQYF
TRBJ2-5,TRBV27,TRBD2,TGTGCCAGCAGTCCCCCTTCGGTCGGGCTAGCGGATCTAGAGACCCAGTACTTC,CASSPPSVGLADLETQYF
TRBJ2-7,TRBV7-7,TRBD2,TGTGCCAGCAGCTCCGGCGGGGGGCGATCCGAGCAGTACTTC,CASSSGGGRSEQYF